The sequence of this T cell receptor (beta chain) was determined in a study of CD8 T cells in ankylosing spondylitis. Study outcomes and limitations: Peripheral blood held disease-linked clones only at relatively low frequency, and these were CD8+. The study identified a TCR beta motif of under ten highly homologous variants that appeared characteristic of ankylosing spondylitis blood.

Quantitative 5'-RACE was performed with molecular barcodes, and it yielded the TCR beta libraries. TCRdb passed the 5' RACE reads through MiXCR, listing each CDR3 protein once. The sample holds some 290,000 distinct CDR3 sequences, 20% seen once. With 4 bases removed from V and 5 bases from J, the gap between germline ends came to 18 bases. The CDR3 length is 15 residues. CDR1 is SQVTM and CDR2 is ANQGSEA in the germline V gene. Concerning this clonotype: Its antigen is not known.

The chain recombines TRBV29-1 with TRBJ2-1; tentatively, D is TRBD2 (7 bases). The receptor was isolated from a male donor with ankylosing spondylitis or in good health (not recorded which). Sequenced input: blood, either unsorted or a sorted T cell fraction (not recorded which). The CDR3, as DNA: TGCAGCGTTGCACCTTGGGCGGGGGCTGACAATGAGCAGTTCTTC. It encodes CSVAPWAGADNEQFF.